This TCR beta chain derives from a study of blood T cell repertoires in COVID-19. Study context: The samples span acute and convalescent COVID-19 from the United States, Italy and Spain. PBMCs, B-cell-depleted T cells, or T cells were the source of the cDNA or gDNA that made up the material.

Worth noting for this clone: Distinct nucleotide sequences in the sample also encode this CDR3.

Study processing details: Reference gene primer amplification gave nucleated cell count estimates. Clones were read by immunoSEQ multiplex PCR, and TCRdb kept only the in-frame ones, dropping some. Clone size and V and J calls were adopted from that table, with D and trimming inferred from the DNA. This sample carries fewer than 400,000 clones, 90% of them seen once, and the ten largest clones take 2.9%. This CDR3 is built from 14 residues. Germline CDR1 is MNHEY and CDR2 is SVGAGI. Trimming left V 0 bases short and J 1 base short, with 6 bases between. Enrollment of patients from Seattle took place during active infection, with longitudinal follow-up.

Sequencing used peripheral blood. The sequence derives from a woman aged 30 to 39 with COVID-19, enrolled during active disease. The chain uses TRBV6-5 and TRBJ1-1; the D gene is possibly TRBD1 (6 bases). CDR3 amino acids: CASSYSRGNTEAFF. CDR3 nucleotide sequence: TGTGCCAGCAGTTACTCCAGGGGGAACACTGAAGCTTTCTTT.